This T cell receptor beta chain was profiled in a study of T cells after somatic rescue of genetic block. With 5 bases removed from V and 0 bases from J, the gap between germline ends came to 16 bases. CDR1 and CDR2 (germline): LNHDA, SQIVND (reference sequence). CDR3 size: 17 residues. Sequencing used immunoSEQ multiplex PCR; TCRdb keeps in-frame clones, though not all of them. Among under 15,000 clones listed, approximately 79% were seen once. The specimen was peripheral blood mononuclear cells (PBMCs). This TCR came from a boy under 18. V and J are TRBV19 and TRBJ1-4; the D gene is possibly TRBD1 (5 bases). The CDR3, as DNA: TGTGCCAGTAGTGGGCCGGAGGGGACTGCAACTAATGAAAAACTGTTTTTT. Amino acid sequence: CASSGPEGTATNEKLFF. The full variable domain, in which reference TRBV19 and TRBJ1-4 provide the parts outside the CDR3, is DGGITQSPKYLFRKEGQNVTLSCEQNLNHDAMYWYRQDPGQGLRLIYYSQIVNDFQKGDIAEGYSVSREKKESFPLTVTSAQKNPTAFYLCASSGPEGTATNEKLFFGSGTQLSVL.